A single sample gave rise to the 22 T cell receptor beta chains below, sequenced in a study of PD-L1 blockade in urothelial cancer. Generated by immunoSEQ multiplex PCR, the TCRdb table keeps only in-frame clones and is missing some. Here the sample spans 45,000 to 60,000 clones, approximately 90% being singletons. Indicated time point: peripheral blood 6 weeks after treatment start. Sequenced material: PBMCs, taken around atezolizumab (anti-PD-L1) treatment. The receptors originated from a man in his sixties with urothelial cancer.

CDR3 protein: CASSSSRVDTQYF. CDR3 sequence (DNA): TGTGCCAGCAGCTCTTCCAGGGTGGATACGCAGTATTTT. The chain joins TRBV11-3 to TRBJ2-3, with D tentatively TRBD1 (5 bases). This CDR3 is built from 13 residues. The V and J ends lost 4 bases and 6 bases respectively, with 11 bases between them. CDR1 and CDR2 (germline): SGHNT, YENEEA.

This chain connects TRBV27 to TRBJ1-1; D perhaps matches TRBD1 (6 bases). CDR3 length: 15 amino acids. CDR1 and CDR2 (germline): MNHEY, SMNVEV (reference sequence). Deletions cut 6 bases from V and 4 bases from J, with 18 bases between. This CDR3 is CASRGGGAGGTEAFF. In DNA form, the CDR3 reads TGTGCCAGCAGGGGTGGGGGGGCTGGCGGCACTGAAGCTTTCTTT.

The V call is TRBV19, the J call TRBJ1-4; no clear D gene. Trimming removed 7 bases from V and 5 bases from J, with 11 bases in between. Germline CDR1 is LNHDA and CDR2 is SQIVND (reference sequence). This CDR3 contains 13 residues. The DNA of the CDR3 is TGTGCCAGTAAGGCGGATAAAAATGAAAAACTGTTTTTT. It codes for CASKADKNEKLFF.

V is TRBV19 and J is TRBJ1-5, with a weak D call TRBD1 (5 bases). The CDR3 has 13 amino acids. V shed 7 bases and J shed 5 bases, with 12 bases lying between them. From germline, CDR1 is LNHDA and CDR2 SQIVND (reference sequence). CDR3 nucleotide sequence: TGTGCCAGTAAAAGGCGGGACGATCAGCCCCAGCATTTT. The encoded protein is CASKRRDDQPQHF.

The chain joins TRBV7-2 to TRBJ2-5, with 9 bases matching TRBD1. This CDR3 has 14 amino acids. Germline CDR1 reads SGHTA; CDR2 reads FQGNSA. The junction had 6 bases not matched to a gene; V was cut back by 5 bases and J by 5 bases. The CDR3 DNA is TGTGCCAGCAGCCCGGACAGGGGTTGGGAGACCCAGTACTTC. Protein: CASSPDRGWETQYF.

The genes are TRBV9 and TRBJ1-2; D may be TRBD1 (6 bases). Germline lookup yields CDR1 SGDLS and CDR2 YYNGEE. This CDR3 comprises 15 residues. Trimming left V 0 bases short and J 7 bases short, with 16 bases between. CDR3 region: CASSVVPGAVGGYTF. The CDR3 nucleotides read TGTGCCAGCAGCGTAGTCCCAGGGGCCGTCGGTGGCTACACCTTC.

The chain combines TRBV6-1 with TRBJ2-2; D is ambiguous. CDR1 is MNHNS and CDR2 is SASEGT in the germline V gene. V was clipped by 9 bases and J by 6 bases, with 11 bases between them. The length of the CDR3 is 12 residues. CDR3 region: CASPPPAGELFF. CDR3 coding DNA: TGTGCCAGTCCCCCCCCCGCCGGGGAGCTGTTTTTT.

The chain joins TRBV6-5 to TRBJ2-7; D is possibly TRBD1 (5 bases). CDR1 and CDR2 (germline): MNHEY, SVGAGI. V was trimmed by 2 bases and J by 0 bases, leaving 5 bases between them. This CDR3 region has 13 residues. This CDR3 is CASSYDSSYEQYF. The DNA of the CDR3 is TGTGCCAGCAGTTACGACAGCTCCTACGAGCAGTACTTC.

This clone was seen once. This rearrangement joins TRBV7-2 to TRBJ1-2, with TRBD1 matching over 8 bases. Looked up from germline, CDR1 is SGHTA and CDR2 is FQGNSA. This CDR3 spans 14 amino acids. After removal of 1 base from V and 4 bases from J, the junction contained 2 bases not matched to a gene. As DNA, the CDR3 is TGTGCCAGCAGCTTAGGTCAGGGGGCCTATGGCTACACCTTC. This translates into CASSLGQGAYGYTF.

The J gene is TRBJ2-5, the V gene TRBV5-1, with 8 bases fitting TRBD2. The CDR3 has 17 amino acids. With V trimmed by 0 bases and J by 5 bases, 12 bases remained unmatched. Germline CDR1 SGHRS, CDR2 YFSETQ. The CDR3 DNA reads TGCGCCAGCAGCTTGGTAAGCGGGAGTCGAGCTGGTGAGACCCAGTACTTC. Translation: CASSLVSGSRAGETQYF. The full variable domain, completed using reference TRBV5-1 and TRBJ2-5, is KAGVTQTPRYLIKTRGQQVTLSCSPISGHRSVSWYQQTPGQGLQFLFEYFSETQRNKGNFPGRFSGRQFSNSRSEMNVSTLELGDSALYLCASSLVSGSRAGETQYFGPGTRLLVL.

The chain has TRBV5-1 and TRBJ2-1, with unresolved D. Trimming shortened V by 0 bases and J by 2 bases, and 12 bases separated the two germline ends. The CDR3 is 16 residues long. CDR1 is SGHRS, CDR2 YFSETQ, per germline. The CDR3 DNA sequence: TGCGCCAGCAGCTTGGCCCACCTAAGCGCCTACAATGAGCAGTTCTTC. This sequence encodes CASSLAHLSAYNEQFF.

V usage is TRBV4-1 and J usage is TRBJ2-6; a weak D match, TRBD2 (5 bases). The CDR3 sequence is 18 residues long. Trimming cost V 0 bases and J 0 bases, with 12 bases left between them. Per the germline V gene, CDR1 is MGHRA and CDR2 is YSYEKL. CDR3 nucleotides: TGCGCCAGCAGCCAAGAACCGCTAGCAGGCTCTGGGGCCAACGTCCTGACTTTC. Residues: CASSQEPLAGSGANVLTF.

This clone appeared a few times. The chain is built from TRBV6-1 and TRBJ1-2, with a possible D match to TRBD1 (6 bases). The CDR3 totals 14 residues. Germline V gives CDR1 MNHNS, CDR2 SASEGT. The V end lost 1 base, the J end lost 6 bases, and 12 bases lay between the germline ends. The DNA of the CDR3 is TGTGCCAGCAGTGAAGGTTCAGGGGTGAATGGCTACACCTTC. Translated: CASSEGSGVNGYTF.

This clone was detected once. The DNA for the CDR3 is TGTGCAGTCGGGACAGCCAAAGAGACCCAGTACTTC. It yields the protein CAVGTAKETQYF. V and J are TRBV6-1 and TRBJ2-5; 7 nucleotides agree with TRBD1. Looked up from germline, CDR1 is MNHNS and CDR2 is SASEGT. The CDR3 is made up of 12 amino acids.

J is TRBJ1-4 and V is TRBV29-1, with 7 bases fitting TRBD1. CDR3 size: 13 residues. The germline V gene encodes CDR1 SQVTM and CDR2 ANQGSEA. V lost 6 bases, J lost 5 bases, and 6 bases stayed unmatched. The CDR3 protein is CSVLSQGNEKLFF. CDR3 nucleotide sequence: TGCAGCGTGCTATCACAGGGGAATGAAAAACTGTTTTTT.

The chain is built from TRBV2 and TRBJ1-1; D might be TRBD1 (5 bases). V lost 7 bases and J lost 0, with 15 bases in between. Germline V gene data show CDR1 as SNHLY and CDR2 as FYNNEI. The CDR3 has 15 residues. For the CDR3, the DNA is TGTGCCAGCATCGCCGGGGGTTTAATGAACACTGAAGCTTTCTTT. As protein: CASIAGGLMNTEAFF.

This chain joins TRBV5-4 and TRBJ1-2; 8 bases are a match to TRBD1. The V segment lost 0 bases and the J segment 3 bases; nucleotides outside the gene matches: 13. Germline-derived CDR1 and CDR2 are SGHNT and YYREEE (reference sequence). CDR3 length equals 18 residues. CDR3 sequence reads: CASSLVGGSGGADYGYTF. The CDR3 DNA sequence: TGTGCCAGCAGCTTGGTGGGCGGCTCAGGGGGCGCGGACTATGGCTACACCTTC.

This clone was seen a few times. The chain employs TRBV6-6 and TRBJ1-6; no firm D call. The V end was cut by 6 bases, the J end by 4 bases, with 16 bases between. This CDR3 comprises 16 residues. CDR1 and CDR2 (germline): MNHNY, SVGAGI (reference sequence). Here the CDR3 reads CASSRSIETYNSPLHF. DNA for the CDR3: TGTGCCAGCAGCCGCTCAATAGAAACTTATAATTCACCCCTCCACTTT.

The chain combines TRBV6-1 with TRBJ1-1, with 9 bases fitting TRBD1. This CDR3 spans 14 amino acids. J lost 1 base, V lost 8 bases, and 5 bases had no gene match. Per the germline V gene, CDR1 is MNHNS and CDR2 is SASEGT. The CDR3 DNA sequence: TGTGCCAGCCGTGTGGACAGGGGGAACACTGAAGCTTTCTTT. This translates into CASRVDRGNTEAFF.

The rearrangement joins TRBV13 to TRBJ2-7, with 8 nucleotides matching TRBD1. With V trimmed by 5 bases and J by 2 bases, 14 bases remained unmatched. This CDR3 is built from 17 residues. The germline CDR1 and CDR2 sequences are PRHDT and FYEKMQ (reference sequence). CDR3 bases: TGTGCCAGCAGCCAAGGACAGGGAACGCCCGGACCCTACGAGCAGTACTTC. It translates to CASSQGQGTPGPYEQYF.

The CDR3 here is CASSLATSGGGYTF. The DNA of the CDR3 is TGTGCCAGCAGCTTAGCCACGTCAGGGGGAGGCTACACCTTC. The rearrangement links TRBV7-9 to TRBJ1-2; TRBD1 agrees at 7 bases. In germline, CDR1 is SEHNR, CDR2 FQNEAQ (reference sequence). CDR3 length: 14 residues. J gave up 8 bases and V 0 bases, and 6 bases lay outside the gene matches.

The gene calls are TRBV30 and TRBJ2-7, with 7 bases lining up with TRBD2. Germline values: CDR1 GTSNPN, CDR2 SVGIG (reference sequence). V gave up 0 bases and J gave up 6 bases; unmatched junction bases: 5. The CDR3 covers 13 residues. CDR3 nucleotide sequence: TGTGCCTGGAGTGTACGGGGGGATCTCGAGCAGTACTTC. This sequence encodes CAWSVRGDLEQYF.